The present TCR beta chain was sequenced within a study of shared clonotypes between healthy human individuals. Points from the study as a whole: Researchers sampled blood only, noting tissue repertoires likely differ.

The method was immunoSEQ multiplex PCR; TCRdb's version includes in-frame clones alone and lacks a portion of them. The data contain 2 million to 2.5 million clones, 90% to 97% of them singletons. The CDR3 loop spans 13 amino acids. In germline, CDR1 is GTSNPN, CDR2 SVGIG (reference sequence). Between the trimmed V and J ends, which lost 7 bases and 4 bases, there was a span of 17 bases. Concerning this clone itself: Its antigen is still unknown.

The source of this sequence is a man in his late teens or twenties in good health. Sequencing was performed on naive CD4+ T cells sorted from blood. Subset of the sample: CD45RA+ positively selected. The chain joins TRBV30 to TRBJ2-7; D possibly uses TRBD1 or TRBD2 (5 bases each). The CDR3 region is CAFLEPGRYEQYF. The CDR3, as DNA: TGTGCCTTCCTGGAGCCAGGGAGATACGAGCAGTACTTC.